The source of this T cell receptor (beta chain) is a study of cytomegalovirus exposure and HLA in healthy donors. Regarding the study as a whole: Researchers had no immune exposure information except CMV serostatus available. Productive status was seen about 90% or about 30% of the time for most TCR beta V segments in an earlier analysis.

The primer mix had 60 Vbeta and 13 Jbeta primers. Assay used: immunoSEQ multiplex PCR; TCRdb lists only in-frame clones, some missing. This table has more than 150,000 clones, around 75% appearing once. Points on this clone: Its antigen is currently unknown.

The TCR originated in a man aged 35 to 55 in good health and CMV-seropositive. Sequenced sample: PBMCs.

The CDR3 protein is CASSLFRARQPQHF. In DNA form, the CDR3 reads TGTGCCAGCAGTTTATTCAGGGCCCGGCAGCCCCAGCATTTT. The chain carries TRBV28 and TRBJ1-5; possible D gene TRBD1, 5 bases. Germline values: CDR1 MDHEN, CDR2 SYDVKM. With 1 base removed from V and 7 bases from J, the gap between germline ends came to 11 bases. The CDR3 consists of 14 residues.